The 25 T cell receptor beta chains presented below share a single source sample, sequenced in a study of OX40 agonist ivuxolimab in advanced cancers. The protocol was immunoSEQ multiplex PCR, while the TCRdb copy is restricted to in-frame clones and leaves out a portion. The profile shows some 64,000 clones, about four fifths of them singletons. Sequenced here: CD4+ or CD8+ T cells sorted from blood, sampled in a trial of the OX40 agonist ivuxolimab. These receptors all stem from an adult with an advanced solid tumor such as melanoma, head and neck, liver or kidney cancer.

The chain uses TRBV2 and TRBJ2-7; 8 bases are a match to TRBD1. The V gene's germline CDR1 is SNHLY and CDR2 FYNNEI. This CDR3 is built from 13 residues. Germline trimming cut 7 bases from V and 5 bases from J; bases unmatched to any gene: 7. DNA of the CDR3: TGTGCCAGCAATCGGCAGGGGGCCAACGAGCAGTACTTC. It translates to CASNRQGANEQYF.

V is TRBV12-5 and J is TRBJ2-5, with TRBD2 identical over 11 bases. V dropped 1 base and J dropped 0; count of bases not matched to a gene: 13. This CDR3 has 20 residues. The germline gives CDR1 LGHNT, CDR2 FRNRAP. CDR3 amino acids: CASGLERGTSGLLYQETQYF. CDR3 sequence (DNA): TGTGCTAGTGGTTTGGAACGGGGGACTAGCGGCCTCTTGTACCAAGAGACCCAGTACTTC.

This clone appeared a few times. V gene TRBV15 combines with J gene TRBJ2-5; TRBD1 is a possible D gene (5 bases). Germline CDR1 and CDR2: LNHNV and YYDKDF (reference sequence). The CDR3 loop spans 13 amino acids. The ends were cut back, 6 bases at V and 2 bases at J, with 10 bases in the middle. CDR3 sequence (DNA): TGTGCCACCAGTTACAGGTTACAAGAGACCCAGTACTTC. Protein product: CATSYRLQETQYF.

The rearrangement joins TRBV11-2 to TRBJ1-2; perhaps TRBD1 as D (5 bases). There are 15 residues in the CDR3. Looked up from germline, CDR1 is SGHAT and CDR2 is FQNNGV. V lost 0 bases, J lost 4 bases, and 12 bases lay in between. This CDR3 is CASSLDLQVLYGYTF. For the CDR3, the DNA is TGTGCCAGCAGCTTAGACCTACAGGTTCTCTATGGCTACACCTTC.

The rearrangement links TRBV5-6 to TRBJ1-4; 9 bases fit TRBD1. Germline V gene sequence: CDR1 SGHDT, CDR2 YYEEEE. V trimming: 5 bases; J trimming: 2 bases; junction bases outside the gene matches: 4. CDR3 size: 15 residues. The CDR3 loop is CASSDRGATNEKLFF. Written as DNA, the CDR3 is TGTGCCAGCAGTGACAGGGGGGCGACTAATGAAAAACTGTTTTTT.

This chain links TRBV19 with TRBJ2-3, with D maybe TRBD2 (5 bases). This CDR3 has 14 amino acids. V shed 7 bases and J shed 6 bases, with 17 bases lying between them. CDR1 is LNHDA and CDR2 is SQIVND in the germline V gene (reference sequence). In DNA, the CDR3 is TGTGCCAGTACCCACCGCGGAGGAAGGGATACGCAGTATTTT. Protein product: CASTHRGGRDTQYF.

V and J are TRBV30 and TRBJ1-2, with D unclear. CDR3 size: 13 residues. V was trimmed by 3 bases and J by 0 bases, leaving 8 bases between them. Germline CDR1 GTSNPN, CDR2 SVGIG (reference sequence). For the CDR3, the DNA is TGTGCCTGGAGGCTCAAAGCTAACTATGGCTACACCTTC. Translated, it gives CAWRLKANYGYTF.

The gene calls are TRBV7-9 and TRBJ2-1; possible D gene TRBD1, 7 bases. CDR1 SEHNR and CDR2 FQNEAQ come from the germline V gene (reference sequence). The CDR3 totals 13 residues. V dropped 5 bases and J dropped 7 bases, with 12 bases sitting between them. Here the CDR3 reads CASSRGTVNEQFF. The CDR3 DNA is TGTGCCAGCAGCCGGGGGACAGTTAATGAGCAGTTCTTC. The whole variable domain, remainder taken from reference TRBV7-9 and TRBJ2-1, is DTGVSQNPRHKITKRGQNVTFRCDPISEHNRLYWYRQTLGQGPEFLTYFQNEAQLEKSRLLSDRFSAERPKGSFSTLEIQRTEQGDSAMYLCASSRGTVNEQFFGPGTRLTVL.

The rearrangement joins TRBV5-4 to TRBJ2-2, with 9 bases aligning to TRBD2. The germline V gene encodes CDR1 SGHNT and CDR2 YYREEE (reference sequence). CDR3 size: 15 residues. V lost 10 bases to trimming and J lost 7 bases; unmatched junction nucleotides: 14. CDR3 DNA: TGTGCCGCGAGTTCGGCGGGAGGGGTAGACGGGGAGCTGTTTTTT. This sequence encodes CAASSAGGVDGELFF.

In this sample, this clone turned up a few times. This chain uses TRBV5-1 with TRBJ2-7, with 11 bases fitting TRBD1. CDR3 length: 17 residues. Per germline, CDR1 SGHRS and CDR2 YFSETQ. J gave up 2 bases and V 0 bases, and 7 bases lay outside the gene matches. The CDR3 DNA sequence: TGCGCCAGCAGCTTGGAGACTCCGGGACAGGGGGCCTACGAGCAGTACTTC. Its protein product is CASSLETPGQGAYEQYF.

In DNA, the CDR3 is TGTGCCAGCAGTGAAGTCGGGGGTGTTGAGTTCTTC. This gives the protein CASSEVGGVEFF. The chain carries TRBV6-1 and TRBJ2-1; possible D gene TRBD2, 6 bases. Trimming left V 1 base short and J 14 bases short, with 12 bases between. Germline CDR1 is MNHNS and CDR2 is SASEGT. CDR3 length equals 12 residues.

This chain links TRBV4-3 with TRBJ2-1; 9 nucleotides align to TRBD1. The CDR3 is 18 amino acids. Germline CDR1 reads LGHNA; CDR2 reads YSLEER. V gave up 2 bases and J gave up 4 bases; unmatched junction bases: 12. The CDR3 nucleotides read TGCGCCAGCAGCCAAACTACTCCAACCGGGACAGGGTACAATGAGCAGTTCTTC. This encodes CASSQTTPTGTGYNEQFF.

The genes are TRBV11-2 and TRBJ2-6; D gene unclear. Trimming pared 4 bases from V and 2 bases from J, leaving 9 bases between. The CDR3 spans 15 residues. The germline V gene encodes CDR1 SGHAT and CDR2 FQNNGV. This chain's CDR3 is CASSSIRAGANVLTF. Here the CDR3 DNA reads TGTGCCAGCAGCTCTATAAGGGCTGGGGCCAACGTCCTGACTTTC.

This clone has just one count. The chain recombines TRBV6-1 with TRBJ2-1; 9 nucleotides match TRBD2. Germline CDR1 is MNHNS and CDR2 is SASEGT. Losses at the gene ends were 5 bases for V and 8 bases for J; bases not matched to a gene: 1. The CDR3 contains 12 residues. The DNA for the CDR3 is TGTGCCAGCAGTCGACTAGCGGATGAGCAGTTCTTC. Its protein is CASSRLADEQFF.

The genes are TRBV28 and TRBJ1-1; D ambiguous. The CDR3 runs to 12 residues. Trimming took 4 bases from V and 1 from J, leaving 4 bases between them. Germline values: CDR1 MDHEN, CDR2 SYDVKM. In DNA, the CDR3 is TGTGCCAGCAGTTCCTCGAACACTGAAGCTTTCTTT. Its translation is CASSSSNTEAFF.

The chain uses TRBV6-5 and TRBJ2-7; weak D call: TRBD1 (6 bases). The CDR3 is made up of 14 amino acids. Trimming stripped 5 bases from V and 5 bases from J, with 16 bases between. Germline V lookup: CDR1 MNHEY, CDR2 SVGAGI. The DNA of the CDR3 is TGTGCCAGCAGTCAAACAGGGTTCAGGGACGAGCAGTACTTC. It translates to CASSQTGFRDEQYF.

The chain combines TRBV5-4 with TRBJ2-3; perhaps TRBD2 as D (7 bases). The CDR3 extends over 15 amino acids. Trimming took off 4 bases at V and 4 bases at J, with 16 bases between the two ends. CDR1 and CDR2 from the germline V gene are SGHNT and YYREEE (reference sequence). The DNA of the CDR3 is TGTGCCAGCAGCCCTGGAGGGGGGGTTCCAGATACGCAGTATTTT. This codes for CASSPGGGVPDTQYF. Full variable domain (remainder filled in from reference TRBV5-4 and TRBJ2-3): ETGVTQSPTHLIKTRGQQVTLRCSSQSGHNTVSWYQQALGQGPQFIFQYYREEENGRGNFPPRFSGLQFPNYSSELNVNALELDDSALYLCASSPGGGVPDTQYFGPGTRLTVL.

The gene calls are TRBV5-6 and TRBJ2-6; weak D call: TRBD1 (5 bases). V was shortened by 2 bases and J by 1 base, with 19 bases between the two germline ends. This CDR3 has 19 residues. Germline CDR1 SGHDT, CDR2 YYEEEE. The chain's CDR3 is CASSFVDSRVLSGANVLTF. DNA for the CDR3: TGTGCCAGCAGCTTTGTAGATAGCAGGGTTTTATCTGGGGCCAACGTCCTGACTTTC.

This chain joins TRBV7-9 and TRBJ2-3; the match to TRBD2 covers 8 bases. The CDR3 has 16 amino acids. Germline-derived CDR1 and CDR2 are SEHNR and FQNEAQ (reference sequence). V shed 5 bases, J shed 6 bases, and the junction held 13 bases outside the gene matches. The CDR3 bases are TGTGCCAGCAGCCAGCAGAGCGGGAGCTTCTCGGATACGCAGTATTTT. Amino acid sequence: CASSQQSGSFSDTQYF.

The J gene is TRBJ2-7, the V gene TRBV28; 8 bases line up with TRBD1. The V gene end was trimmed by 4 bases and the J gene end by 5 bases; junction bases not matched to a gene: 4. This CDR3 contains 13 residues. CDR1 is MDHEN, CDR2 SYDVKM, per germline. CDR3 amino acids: CASSSPDRDEQYF. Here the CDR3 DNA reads TGTGCCAGCAGTTCACCGGACAGGGACGAGCAGTACTTC.

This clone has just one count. The CDR3 DNA reads TGTGCCAGCAAGCCAGGGGTCGCCCACTACGAGCAGTACTTC. Amino acids: CASKPGVAHYEQYF. V is TRBV27 and J is TRBJ2-7, with D possibly matching TRBD1 (6 bases). Germline assignment: CDR1 MNHEY and CDR2 SMNVEV (reference sequence). The CDR3 is 14 amino acids. V gave up 7 bases and J gave up 3 bases, with 16 bases separating them.

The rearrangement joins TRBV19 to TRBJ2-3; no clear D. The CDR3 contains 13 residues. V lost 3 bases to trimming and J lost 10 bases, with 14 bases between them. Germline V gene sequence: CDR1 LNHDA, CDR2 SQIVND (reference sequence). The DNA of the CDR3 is TGTGCCAGTAGTATTTACTCTCCCGCCCCGCAGTATTTT. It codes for CASSIYSPAPQYF.

CDR3 loop: CASSSHSGSPGETQYF. CDR3 bases: TGTGCCAGCAGCTCCCATAGCGGGAGCCCCGGGGAGACCCAGTACTTC. This sequence joins TRBV9 and TRBJ2-5, with TRBD2 matching 9 bases. Germline CDR1 is SGDLS and CDR2 is YYNGEE. The CDR3 totals 16 residues. V dropped 4 bases and J dropped 5; count of bases not matched to a gene: 12.

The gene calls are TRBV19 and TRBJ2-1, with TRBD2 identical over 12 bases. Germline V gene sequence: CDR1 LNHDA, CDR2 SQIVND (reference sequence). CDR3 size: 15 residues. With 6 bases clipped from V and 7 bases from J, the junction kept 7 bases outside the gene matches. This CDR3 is CASRPPGLAGNEQFF. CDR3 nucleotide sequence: TGTGCCAGTAGGCCCCCCGGACTAGCGGGGAATGAGCAGTTCTTC.

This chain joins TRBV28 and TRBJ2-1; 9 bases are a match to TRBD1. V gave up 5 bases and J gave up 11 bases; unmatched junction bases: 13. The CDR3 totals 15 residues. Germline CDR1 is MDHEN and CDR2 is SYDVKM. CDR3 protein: CASSLPGQGSGQQFF. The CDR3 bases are TGTGCCAGCAGTCTCCCGGGACAGGGATCGGGTCAGCAGTTCTTC. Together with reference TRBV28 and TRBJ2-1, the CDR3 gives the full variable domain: DVKVTQSSRYLVKRTGEKVFLECVQDMDHENMFWYRQDPGLGLRLIYFSYDVKMKEKGDIPEGYSVSREKKERFSLILESASTNQTSMYLCASSLPGQGSGQQFFGPGTRLTVL.